This T cell receptor beta chain was documented in a study of identical twins (dated by TCRdb to 2016 to 2018). For the study in its entirety: To test whether fetal clonotypes persist, the study used deep sequencing on TCR alpha and beta repertoires from monozygotic twins, unrelated adults of various ages, and cord blood. Replicate twin experiments were performed at different times using different library preparation protocols to rule out contamination.

Concerning this clonotype itself: No antigen is known for it. No much larger clone exists at a distance of one base, and base qualities are not known.

The method behind the library was 5' RACE. Sequencing instrument: Illumina HiSeq 2000. Template switching introduced a universal primer binding site; the final cDNA contained a unique molecular identifier, enabling accurate counting of TCR cDNA molecules. Specific primers in the conserved constant-segment region were used to synthesize first-strand cDNA for the TCR alpha and beta chains. To control for contamination, every cDNA library was double barcoded, receiving both a SMART-Mk sample barcode and Illumina barcodes. TruSeq adapter sequences and Illumina sample barcodes were added in two successive PCR steps. The TCR alpha and beta cDNA libraries were sequenced on the Illumina HiSeq platform using custom primers. The authors' pipeline ran thus. Unique molecular identifiers were extracted from raw reads with MiGEC, and CDR3 positions were determined with MiXCR. For each individual, recombination models were inferred using an EM algorithm with the repgenHMM and IGoR tools. The tcR package in R was used for shared clonotype analysis, with sharing normalized by the product of cloneset sizes. To study raw recombination free of thymic and clonal selection effects, out-of-frame nonproductive sequences were analyzed. The public reads were run again by TCRdb, first through fastp at Q25 and then through MiXCR, and only productive beta chains were kept. Rows with one shared CDR3 protein collapse into an entry with the most common genes and DNA. Clone size and V and J calls follow TCRdb, not the original study. In this sample the table shows some 1,700,000 distinct CDR3 sequences, under 35% of which occur a single time. The ten largest clones capture over 0.25% of the sample.

V is cut by 5 bases and J by 0 bases, and the space between the germline ends is 14 bases. CDR1 and CDR2 are read off the germline V gene (reference sequence) as DFQATT and SNEGSKA. The CDR3 sequence holds 15 residues, the cysteine and phenylalanine included. Only the CDR3 DNA is retained, 45 bases long and in frame from the first base. Findings and caveats that apply to the study as a whole: Invariant T cells such as MAIT and iNKT could partly confound zero-insertion analyses, though diverse VJ usage argued against this for most clonotypes. Compared with coincidental sharing between unrelated individuals, out-of-frame TCR alpha sequences shared between twins had an excess of sequences with low generation probability. Because the same donors could not be followed over many years, conclusions were based on cross-sectional statistical analysis. In monozygotic twins, recombination models systematically underestimated out-of-frame TCR alpha sharing, but the models matched the sharing seen between unrelated individuals. Excess twin sharing in beta out-of-frame sequences was weaker because fewer shared sequences lowered the signal-to-noise ratio. Abundant cord blood beta clonotypes had fewer insertions, young adult naive repertoires showed a similar but weaker trend, and memory repertoires showed no such trend.

All donors were healthy Caucasians. The rearranged chain carries TRBV20-1 and TRBJ2-1; a weak D assignment points to TRBD2 (6 bases agree). The sample consisted of cord blood. The TCR originated in a newborn girl in good health. In nucleotide form, the sequence is TGCAGTGCTTACAACGACGGGAGCTCCTACAATGAGCAGTTCTTC. The translation is CSAYNDGSSYNEQFF.